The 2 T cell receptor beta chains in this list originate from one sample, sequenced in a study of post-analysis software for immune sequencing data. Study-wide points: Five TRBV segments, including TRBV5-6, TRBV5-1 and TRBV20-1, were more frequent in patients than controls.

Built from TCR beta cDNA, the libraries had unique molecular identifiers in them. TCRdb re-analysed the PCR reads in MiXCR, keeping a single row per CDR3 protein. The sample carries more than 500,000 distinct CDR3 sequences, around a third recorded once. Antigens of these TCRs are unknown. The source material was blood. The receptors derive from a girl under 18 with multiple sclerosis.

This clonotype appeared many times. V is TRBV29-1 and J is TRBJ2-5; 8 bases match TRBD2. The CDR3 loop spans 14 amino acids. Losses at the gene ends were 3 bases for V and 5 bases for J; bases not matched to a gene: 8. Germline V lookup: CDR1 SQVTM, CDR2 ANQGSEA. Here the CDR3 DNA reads TGCAGCGTTGAGGTGGCGGGGGGAGAGGAGACCCAGTACTTC. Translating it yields CSVEVAGGEETQYF.

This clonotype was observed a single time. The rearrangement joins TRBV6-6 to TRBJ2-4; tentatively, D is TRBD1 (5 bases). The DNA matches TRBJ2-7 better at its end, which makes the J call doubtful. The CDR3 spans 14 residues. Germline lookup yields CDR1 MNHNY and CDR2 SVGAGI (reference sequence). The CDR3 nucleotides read TGTGCCAGCAGTTACTATGGGGCAAGCTACGAGCAGTACTTC. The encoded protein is CASSYYGASYEQYF.